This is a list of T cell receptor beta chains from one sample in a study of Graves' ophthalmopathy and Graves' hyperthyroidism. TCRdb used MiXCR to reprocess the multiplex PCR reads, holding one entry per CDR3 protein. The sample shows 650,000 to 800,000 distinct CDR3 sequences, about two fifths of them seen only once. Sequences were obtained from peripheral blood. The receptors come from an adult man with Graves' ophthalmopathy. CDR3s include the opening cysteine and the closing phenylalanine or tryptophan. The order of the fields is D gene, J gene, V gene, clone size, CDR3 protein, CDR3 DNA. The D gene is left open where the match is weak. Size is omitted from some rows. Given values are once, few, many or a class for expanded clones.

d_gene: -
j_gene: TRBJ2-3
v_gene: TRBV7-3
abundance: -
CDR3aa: CASSDEAGTQYF
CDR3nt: TGTGCCAGCAGCGATGAAGCGGGTACGCAGTATTTT

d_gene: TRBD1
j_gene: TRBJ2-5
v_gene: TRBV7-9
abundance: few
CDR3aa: CASSPPGVGGVETQYF
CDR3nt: TGTGCCAGCAGCCCCCCCGGGGTAGGGGGCGTAGAGACCCAGTACTTC

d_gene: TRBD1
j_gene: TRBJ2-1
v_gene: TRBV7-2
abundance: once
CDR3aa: CASSLERGRNEQFF
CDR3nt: TGTGCCAGCAGCTTAGAGAGGGGGCGGAATGAGCAGTTCTTC

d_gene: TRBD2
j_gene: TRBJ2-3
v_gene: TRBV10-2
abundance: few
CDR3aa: CASSDTGGPPDTQYF
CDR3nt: TGCGCCAGCAGTGATACGGGAGGACCTCCAGATACGCAGTATTTT

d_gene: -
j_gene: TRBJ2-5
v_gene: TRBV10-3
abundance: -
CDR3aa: CAISDPDRHNQPQYF
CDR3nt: TGTGCCATCAGTGACCCGGACCGACACAATCAGCCCCAGTACTTC

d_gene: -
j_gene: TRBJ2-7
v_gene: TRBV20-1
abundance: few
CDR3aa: CSAGGPVDEQYF
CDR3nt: TGCAGTGCAGGGGGGCCGGTCGACGAGCAGTACTTC

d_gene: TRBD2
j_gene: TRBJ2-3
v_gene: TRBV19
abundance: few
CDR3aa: CASSTGLAADTQYF
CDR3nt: TGTGCCAGTAGTACAGGACTAGCTGCAGATACGCAGTATTTT

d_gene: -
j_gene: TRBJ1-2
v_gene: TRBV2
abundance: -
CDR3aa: CASSTGADYGYTF
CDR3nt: TGTGCCAGCAGTACGGGAGCTGACTATGGCTACACCTTC

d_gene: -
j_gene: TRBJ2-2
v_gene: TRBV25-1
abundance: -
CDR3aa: CASSPRGSGNTGELFF
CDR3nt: TGTGCCAGCAGCCCGCGGGGTAGCGGGAACACCGGGGAGCTGTTTTTT

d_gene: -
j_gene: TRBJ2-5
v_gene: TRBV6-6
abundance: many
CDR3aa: CASLGQRFQETQYF
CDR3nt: TGTGCCAGCCTGGGTCAACGGTTCCAAGAGACCCAGTACTTC

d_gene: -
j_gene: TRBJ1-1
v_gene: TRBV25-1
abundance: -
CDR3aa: CASRDWGVGTEAFF
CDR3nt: TGTGCCAGCAGGGACTGGGGTGTGGGCACTGAAGCTTTCTTT

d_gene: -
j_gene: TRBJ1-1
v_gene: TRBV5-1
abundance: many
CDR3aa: CASSTTGGSTEAFF
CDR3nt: TGTGCCAGCAGCACCACCGGGGGTAGCACTGAAGCTTTCTTT

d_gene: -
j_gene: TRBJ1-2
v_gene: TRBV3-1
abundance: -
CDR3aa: CASSQTGGSYGYTF
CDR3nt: TGTGCCAGCAGCCAGACGGGGGGTAGCTATGGCTACACCTTC

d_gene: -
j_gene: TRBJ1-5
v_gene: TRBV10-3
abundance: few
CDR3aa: CASSESLNQPQHF
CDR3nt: TGTGCCAGCAGTGAATCACTCAATCAGCCCCAGCATTTT

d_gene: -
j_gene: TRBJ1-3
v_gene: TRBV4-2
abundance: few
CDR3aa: CASSQEQVNSGNTIYF
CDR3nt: TGTGCCAGCAGCCAGGAACAGGTAAACTCTGGAAACACCATATATTTT

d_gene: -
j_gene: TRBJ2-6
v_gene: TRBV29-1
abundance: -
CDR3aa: CSVGGARVLTF
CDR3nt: TGCAGCGTTGGGGGGGCCAGGGTCCTGACTTTC

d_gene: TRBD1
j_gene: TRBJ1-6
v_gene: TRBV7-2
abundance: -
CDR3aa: CASSLEIRQGDSPLHF
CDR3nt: TGTGCCAGCAGCTTAGAGATCCGACAGGGGGATTCACCCCTCCACTTT

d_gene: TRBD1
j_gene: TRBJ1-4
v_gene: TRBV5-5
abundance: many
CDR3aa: CASGLTGSEKLFF
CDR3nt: TGTGCCAGCGGACTGACAGGGTCTGAAAAACTGTTTTTT

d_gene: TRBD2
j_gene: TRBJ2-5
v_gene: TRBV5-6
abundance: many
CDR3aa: CASSSLGLAGEETQYF
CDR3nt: TGTGCCAGCAGCTCCCTCGGACTAGCGGGGGAAGAGACCCAGTACTTC

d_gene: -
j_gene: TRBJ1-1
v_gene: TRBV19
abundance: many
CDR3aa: CASSKEGVRTEAFF
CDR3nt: TGTGCCAGTAGTAAGGAAGGGGTTCGCACTGAAGCTTTCTTT

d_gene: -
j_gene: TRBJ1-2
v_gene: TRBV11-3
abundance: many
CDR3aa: CASSPMGGYYGYTF
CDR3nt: TGTGCCAGCAGCCCCATGGGAGGGTACTATGGCTACACCTTC

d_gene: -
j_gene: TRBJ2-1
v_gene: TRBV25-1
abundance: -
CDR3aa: CASSRDTDYNEQFF
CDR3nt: TGTGCCAGCAGCCGGGACACAGACTACAATGAGCAGTTCTTC

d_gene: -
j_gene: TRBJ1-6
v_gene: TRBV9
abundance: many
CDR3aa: CASSVQRSYNSPLHF
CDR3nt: TGTGCCAGCAGCGTGCAACGCTCCTATAATTCACCCCTCCACTTT

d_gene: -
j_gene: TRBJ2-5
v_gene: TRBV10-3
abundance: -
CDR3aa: CASSEGLGLEETQYF
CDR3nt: TGTGCCAGCAGTGAAGGATTGGGCCTAGAAGAGACCCAGTACTTC

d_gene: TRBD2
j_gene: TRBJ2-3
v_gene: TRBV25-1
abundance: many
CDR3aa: CASTSGTDTQYF
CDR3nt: TGTGCCAGCACTAGCGGGACAGATACGCAGTATTTT

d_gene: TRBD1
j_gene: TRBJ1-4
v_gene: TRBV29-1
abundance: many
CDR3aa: CSAPGQGEKLFF
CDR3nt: TGCAGCGCTCCGGGACAGGGGGAAAAACTGTTTTTT

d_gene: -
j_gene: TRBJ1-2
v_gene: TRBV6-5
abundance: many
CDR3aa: CASSYRQGGGYTF
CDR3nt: TGTGCCAGCAGTTACCGGCAGGGTGGGGGCTACACCTTC

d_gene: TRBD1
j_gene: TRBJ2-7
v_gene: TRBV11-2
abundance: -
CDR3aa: CASSVGGQGTYEQYF
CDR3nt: TGTGCCAGCAGCGTGGGAGGACAGGGAACCTACGAGCAGTACTTC

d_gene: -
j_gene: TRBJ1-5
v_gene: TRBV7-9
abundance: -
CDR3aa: CASSLTGRTNQPQHF
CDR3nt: TGTGCCAGCAGCCTGACAGGAAGAACCAATCAGCCCCAGCATTTT

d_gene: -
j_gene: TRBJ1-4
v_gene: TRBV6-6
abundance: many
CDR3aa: CASSYGGTNEKLFF
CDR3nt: TGTGCCAGCAGTTACGGGGGGACGAATGAAAAACTGTTTTTT

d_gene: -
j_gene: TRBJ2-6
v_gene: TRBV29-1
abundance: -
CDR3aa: CSVSGTYPEAF
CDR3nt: TGCAGCGTTTCCGGGACGTACCCTGAAGCTTTC

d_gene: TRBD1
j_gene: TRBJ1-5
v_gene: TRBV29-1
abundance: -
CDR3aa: CSAGEGTGSQPQHF
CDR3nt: TGCAGCGCCGGGGAAGGGACAGGGAGTCAGCCCCAGCATTTT

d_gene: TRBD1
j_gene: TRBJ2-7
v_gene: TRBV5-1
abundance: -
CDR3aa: CASSLGTGSGLFTYEQYF
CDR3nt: TGTGCCAGCAGCTTAGGGACAGGGTCTGGATTATTTACCTACGAGCAGTACTTC